Below, 8 T cell receptor beta chains from the same sample are listed, as sequenced in a study of Graves' ophthalmopathy and Graves' hyperthyroidism. RNA transcripts yielded amplified TCR beta CDR3 regions. A first-round RT-PCR used HTBI primers, followed by a second-round multiplex PCR. In TCRdb, the multiplex PCR reads were re-called with MiXCR into one record per CDR3 protein. The profile shows some 410,000 distinct CDR3 sequences, 20% to 25% of them singletons. The material sequenced was peripheral blood. The source of these receptors is a woman between 18 and 29 years old with stable Graves' hyperthyroidism.

This clonotype was seen at least ten times. V gene TRBV20-1 combines with J gene TRBJ2-7; 8 bases agree with TRBD2. V was pared by 0 bases and J by 4 bases, with 8 bases of the junction left unmatched. Germline V CDR1 and CDR2: DFQATT, SNEGSKA (reference sequence). CDR3 length: 15 amino acids. Here the CDR3 DNA reads TGCAGTGCTAGAGATCGTTCGGGAGGGCCTTACGAGCAGTACTTC. Its translation: CSARDRSGGPYEQYF.

At least ten counts were recorded for this clonotype. V gene TRBV20-1 combines with J gene TRBJ1-5; D is uncertain. The CDR3 covers 11 residues. V was clipped by 3 bases and J by 8 bases, with 8 bases between them. Germline CDR1 reads DFQATT; CDR2 reads SNEGSKA (reference sequence). The CDR3 sequence is CSASQEKPQHF. The CDR3 DNA is TGCAGTGCTAGCCAGGAAAAGCCCCAGCATTTT.

The chain is built from TRBV11-2 and TRBJ2-2, with D possibly being TRBD2 (6 bases). The germline V and J ends were trimmed by 6 bases and 1 base, with 15 bases remaining between them. The CDR3 consists of 16 residues. Germline V gene sequence: CDR1 SGHAT, CDR2 FQNNGV. The CDR3 coding sequence is TGTGCCAGCAGTTTAATAGCGGTACAGAACACCGGGGAGCTGTTTTTT. Its protein product is CASSLIAVQNTGELFF.

The chain uses TRBV12-3 or TRBV12-4 and TRBJ2-7; D unclear. This CDR3 contains 13 residues. Trimming stripped 3 bases from V and 2 bases from J, with 8 bases between. In DNA, the CDR3 is TGTGCCAGCAGTTTGTTAGGACCCTACGAGCAGTACTTC. This sequence encodes CASSLLGPYEQYF.

This clonotype has a count of ten or more. The chain employs TRBV12-3 or TRBV12-4 and TRBJ2-4, with 7 bases identical to TRBD2. This CDR3 spans 12 amino acids. Germline trimming cut 8 bases from V and 7 bases from J; bases unmatched to any gene: 5. For the CDR3, the DNA is TGTGCCAGCCTCGACGGGGGGAACATTCAGTACTTC. Translation gives CASLDGGNIQYF.

This clonotype was picked up many times. The V gene is TRBV29-1, the J gene TRBJ2-5; D not resolved. The V end lost 6 bases, the J end lost 2 bases, and 10 bases lay between the germline ends. CDR3 length equals 12 residues. Per the germline V gene, CDR1 is SQVTM and CDR2 is ANQGSEA. The CDR3 is CSVVLLQETQYF. The CDR3 DNA reads TGCAGCGTCGTACTACTACAAGAGACCCAGTACTTC.

This clonotype was counted ten times or more. This chain uses TRBV20-1 with TRBJ2-7; D remains unclear. CDR3 length: 9 amino acids. The germline gives CDR1 DFQATT, CDR2 SNEGSKA (reference sequence). Trimming removed 6 bases from V and 4 bases from J, with 4 bases in between. DNA for the CDR3: TGCAGTGCAGGATACGAGCAGTACTTC. This sequence encodes CSAGYEQYF.

The rearrangement uses TRBV6-1 and TRBJ2-5; TRBD2 matches 12 bases. Losses at the gene ends were 0 bases for V and 1 base for J; bases not matched to a gene: 12. The length of the CDR3 is 20 residues. The germline gives CDR1 MNHNS, CDR2 SASEGT. DNA for the CDR3: TGTGCCAGCAGTGAAGCATGGCTAGCGGGGGGGGACGCCTCCCAAGAGACCCAGTACTTC. The encoded protein is CASSEAWLAGGDASQETQYF.